This is a list of T cell receptor beta chains from one sample in a study of graft-versus-host responses after intestinal transplantation. Sequencing used immunoSEQ multiplex PCR; TCRdb keeps in-frame clones, though not all of them. The table records 15,000 to 20,000 clones, roughly 33% of them present only once. The source material was alloreactive CD4+ T cells from a mixed lymphocyte reaction culture, sampled before transplantation. Receptors originate from a human patient who was an organ donor for intestinal transplantation. CDR3s include the opening cysteine and the closing phenylalanine or tryptophan. A D gene is named only where the DNA matches it firmly. Size is stated for part of the rows, as once, few or many counts, or as a class when the clone is expanded.

d_call	v_call	j_call	clone_size	cdr3_nt	cdr3_aa
NA	TRBV5-1	TRBJ1-1	few	TGCGCCAGCAGCACACAACCAGGGTCCACTGAAGCTTTCTTT	CASSTQPGSTEAFF
TRBD2	TRBV10-3	TRBJ2-6	once	TGTGCCATCAGTGAGCCGGGGGGTGGGGCCAACGTCCTGACTTTC	CAISEPGGGANVLTF
NA	TRBV6-5	TRBJ2-1	NA	TGTGCCAGCAGTTACTCACTAGACTACAATGAGCAGTTCTTC	CASSYSLDYNEQFF
NA	TRBV7-9	TRBJ2-6	few	TGTGCCAGCAGCTTAGGTTTGACAGGATCAAGCTCTGGGGCCAACGTCCTGACTTTC	CASSLGLTGSSSGANVLTF
NA	TRBV6-1	TRBJ2-7	NA	TGTGCCAGCAGTGAGCCGAACACCTACGAGCAGTACTTC	CASSEPNTYEQYF
NA	TRBV5-1	TRBJ2-5	NA	TGCGCCAGCAGCTTAACAGGGTGGCAGACCCAGTACTTC	CASSLTGWQTQYF
TRBD2	TRBV7-8	TRBJ2-7	NA	TGTGCCAGCAGCTCGGGACTAGCGGGATTTGTGCAGTACTTC	CASSSGLAGFVQYF
NA	TRBV2	TRBJ2-4	NA	TGTGCCAGCACCTTGGAGGTGGTAGCCAAAAACATTCAGTACTTC	CASTLEVVAKNIQYF
NA	TRBV6-1	TRBJ1-1	NA	TGTGCCAGCTCCGGGCCCCCGAACACTGAAGCTTTCTTT	CASSGPPNTEAFF
NA	TRBV19	TRBJ1-2	NA	TGTGCCAGTAGTCAGGAGGTTTTTGACTATGGCTACACCTTC	CASSQEVFDYGYTF
NA	TRBV6-1	TRBJ2-6	NA	TGTGCCAGCAGTTCTCCTGGGGCCAACGTCCTGACTTTC	CASSSPGANVLTF
NA	TRBV6-1	TRBJ2-3	medium-sized	TGTGCCAGCACAGCGACTCTGAGCACAGATACGCAGTATTTT	CASTATLSTDTQYF
TRBD2	TRBV10-3	TRBJ2-1	NA	TGTGCCATCGCAAGCGGGGTTACCTACAATGAGCAGTTCTTC	CAIASGVTYNEQFF
NA	TRBV5-4	TRBJ1-2	NA	TGTGCCAGCAGCCCGGAGGCAGCTGGCTATGGCTACACCTTC	CASSPEAAGYGYTF
NA	TRBV10-3	TRBJ2-5	NA	TGTGCCATAAGGGCTAGCGAGCAAGAGACCCAGTACTTC	CAIRASEQETQYF
NA	TRBV19	TRBJ2-3	few	TGTGCCAGTAGTATAGATCGAAGTATGTCCGGGCAGTATTTT	CASSIDRSMSGQYF
NA	TRBV7-2	TRBJ2-7	NA	TGTGCCAGCAGCTTAGTCGGTAGCTCCTACGAGCAGTACTTC	CASSLVGSSYEQYF
NA	TRBV30	TRBJ1-2	NA	TGTGCCTGGAGTCGCGGACAGCCCTATGGCTACACCTTC	CAWSRGQPYGYTF
TRBD2	TRBV6-6	TRBJ2-7	NA	TGTGCCAGCAGTTACGGACTAGCGGCCTACGAGCAGTACTTC	CASSYGLAAYEQYF
TRBD1	TRBV11-2	TRBJ2-5	few	TGTGCCAGCACCCCAATTAGGGTAGGGGGCGAGACCCAGTACTTC	CASTPIRVGGETQYF
NA	TRBV7-6	TRBJ1-6	NA	TGTGCCAGCAGCTTGATGTCAGGGTTAAATAATTCACCCCTCCACTTT	CASSLMSGLNNSPLHF
TRBD1	TRBV20-1	TRBJ2-7	few	TGCAGTGCTAGCTGGGGACAGTTATCGTACTTC	CSASWGQLSYF
NA	TRBV6-9	TRBJ1-1	NA	TGTGCCAGCAGTTACACCGCAGGGTTCACTGAAGCTTTCTTT	CASSYTAGFTEAFF
TRBD2	TRBV25-1	TRBJ2-4	NA	TGTGCCAGCAGTGAAGGTGGCCTAGCGGGAGGAAACATTCAGTACTTC	CASSEGGLAGGNIQYF
TRBD1	TRBV15	TRBJ2-1	NA	TGTGCCACCAGCAGAGGGGGGGACAGGACGGTCAATGAGCAGTTCTTC	CATSRGGDRTVNEQFF
NA	TRBV7-9	TRBJ2-5	NA	TGTGCCAGCAGCTCCTCCGGGACCCAGTACTTC	CASSSSGTQYF
NA	TRBV2	TRBJ1-1	NA	TGTGCCAGTTTACTACTGGTCGTCGGGGGAACTGAAGCTTTCTTT	CASLLLVVGGTEAFF
TRBD1	TRBV28	TRBJ1-4	NA	TGTGCCAGCAGTTCGTACAGGGGGCGCTGGGAAAAACTGTTTTTT	CASSSYRGRWEKLFF
NA	TRBV6-1	TRBJ2-7	NA	TGTGCCAGCAGGACCGCGGGGAGCTCCTACGAGCAGTACTTC	CASRTAGSSYEQYF
NA	TRBV6-6	TRBJ2-7	NA	TGTGCCAGCAGTAGTTCGGCTAGAGCGTACTTC	CASSSSARAYF
NA	TRBV28	TRBJ2-1	NA	TGTGCCAGCACCCCGGGGGAGGTTCGTTTCTATGAGCAGTTCTTC	CASTPGEVRFYEQFF
NA	TRBV2	TRBJ1-2	NA	TGTGCCAGCAGTCGTGGGGACTGGTCTGGCTACACCTTC	CASSRGDWSGYTF
NA	TRBV19	TRBJ1-5	NA	TGTGCCAGTAGTATCCGAGGGTTTGATCAGCCCCAGCATTTT	CASSIRGFDQPQHF
NA	TRBV18	TRBJ2-7	NA	TGTGCCAGCTCACCCGCGGGCTACGAGCAGTACTTC	CASSPAGYEQYF
NA	TRBV19	TRBJ2-3	NA	TGTGCCAGTAGTATAGACGGAGATACGCAGTATTTT	CASSIDGDTQYF
TRBD2	TRBV11-2	TRBJ2-3	few	TGTGCCAGCAGCTCGGGACTACTCACAGATACGCAGTATTTT	CASSSGLLTDTQYF
NA	TRBV7-9	TRBJ2-3	few	TGTGCCAGCAGCTTCATCCCGGACACAGATACGCAGTATTTT	CASSFIPDTDTQYF
NA	TRBV10-3	TRBJ1-2	medium-sized	TGTGCCATCAGTCCGCTACAGAAGGGCATGGGCGGCTACACCTTC	CAISPLQKGMGGYTF
TRBD2	TRBV5-1	TRBJ2-2	NA	TGCGCCAGCAGCCAGGAAGCGGGAGCGGGTTCCGGGGAGCTGTTTTTT	CASSQEAGAGSGELFF
NA	TRBV7-8	TRBJ2-3	few	TGTGCCAACAGGGAGGTTGGGGGCGGGAGAGGGACAGATACGCAGTATTTT	CANREVGGGRGTDTQYF
TRBD2	TRBV5-1	TRBJ2-1	few	TGCGCCAGCAGCTTGGGCGGGAGTTACTCCTACAATGAGCAGTTCTTC	CASSLGGSYSYNEQFF
NA	TRBV5-4	TRBJ2-3	NA	TGTGCCAGCAGCTTGAGTCTGGTGAGCACAGATACGCAGTATTTT	CASSLSLVSTDTQYF